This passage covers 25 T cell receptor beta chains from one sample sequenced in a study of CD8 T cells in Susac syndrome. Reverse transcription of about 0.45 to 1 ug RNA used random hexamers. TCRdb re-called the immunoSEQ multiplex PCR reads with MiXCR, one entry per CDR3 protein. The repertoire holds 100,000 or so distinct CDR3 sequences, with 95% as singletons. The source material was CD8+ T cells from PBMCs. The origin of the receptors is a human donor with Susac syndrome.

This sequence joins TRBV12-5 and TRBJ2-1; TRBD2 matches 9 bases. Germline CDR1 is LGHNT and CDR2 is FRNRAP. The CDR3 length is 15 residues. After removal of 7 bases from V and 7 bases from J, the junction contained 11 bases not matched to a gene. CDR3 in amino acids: CASASGGRALNEQFF. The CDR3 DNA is TGTGCTAGTGCCTCCGGCGGGAGGGCCCTGAATGAGCAGTTCTTC.

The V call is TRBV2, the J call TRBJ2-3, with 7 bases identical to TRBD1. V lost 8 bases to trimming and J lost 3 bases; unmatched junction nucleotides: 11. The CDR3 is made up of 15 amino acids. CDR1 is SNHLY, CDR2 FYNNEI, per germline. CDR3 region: CASHPGDSVTDTQYF. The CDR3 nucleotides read TGTGCCAGCCACCCTGGGGACAGCGTAACAGATACGCAGTATTTT.

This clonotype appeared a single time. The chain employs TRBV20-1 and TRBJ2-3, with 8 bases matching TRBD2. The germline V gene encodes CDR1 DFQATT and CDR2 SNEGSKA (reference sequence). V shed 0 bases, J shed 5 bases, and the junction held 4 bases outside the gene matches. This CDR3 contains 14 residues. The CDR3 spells CSARDTSGGDTQYF. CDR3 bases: TGCAGTGCTAGAGATACTAGCGGAGGAGATACGCAGTATTTT.

The CDR3 loop reads CSVGGQGSSYEQYF. Written as DNA, the CDR3 is TGCAGCGTTGGAGGACAGGGGAGCTCCTACGAGCAGTACTTC. The gene calls are TRBV29-1 and TRBJ2-7; 9 bases map to TRBD1. This CDR3 has 14 amino acids. Germline V gene data show CDR1 as SQVTM and CDR2 as ANQGSEA. Losses at the gene ends were 4 bases for V and 0 bases for J; bases not matched to a gene: 4.

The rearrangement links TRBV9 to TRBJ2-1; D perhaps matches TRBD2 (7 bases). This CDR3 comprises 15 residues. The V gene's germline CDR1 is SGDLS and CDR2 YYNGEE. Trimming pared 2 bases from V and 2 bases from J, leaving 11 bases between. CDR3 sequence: CASSVVGGPYNEQFF. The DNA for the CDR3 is TGTGCCAGCAGCGTTGTGGGGGGGCCCTACAATGAGCAGTTCTTC.

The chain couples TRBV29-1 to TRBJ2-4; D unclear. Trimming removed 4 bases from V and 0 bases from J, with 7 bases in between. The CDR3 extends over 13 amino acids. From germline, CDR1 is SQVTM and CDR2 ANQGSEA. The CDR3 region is CSVVGRAKNIQYF. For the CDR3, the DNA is TGCAGCGTTGTTGGGCGAGCCAAAAACATTCAGTACTTC.

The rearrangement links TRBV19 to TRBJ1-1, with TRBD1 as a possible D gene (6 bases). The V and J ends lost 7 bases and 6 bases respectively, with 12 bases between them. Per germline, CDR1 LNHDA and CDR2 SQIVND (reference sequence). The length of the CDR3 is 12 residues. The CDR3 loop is CASISWGPEAFF. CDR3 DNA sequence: TGTGCCAGTATTTCTTGGGGGCCTGAAGCTTTCTTT. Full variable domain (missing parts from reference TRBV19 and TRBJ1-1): DGGITQSPKYLFRKEGQNVTLSCEQNLNHDAMYWYRQDPGQGLRLIYYSQIVNDFQKGDIAEGYSVSREKKESFPLTVTSAQKNPTAFYLCASISWGPEAFFGQGTRLTVV.

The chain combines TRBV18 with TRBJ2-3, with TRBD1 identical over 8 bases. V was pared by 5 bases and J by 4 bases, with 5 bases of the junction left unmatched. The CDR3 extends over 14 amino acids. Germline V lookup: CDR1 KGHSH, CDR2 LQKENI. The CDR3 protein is CASSSDRGPDTQYF. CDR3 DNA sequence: TGTGCCAGCTCATCCGACAGGGGCCCAGATACGCAGTATTTT. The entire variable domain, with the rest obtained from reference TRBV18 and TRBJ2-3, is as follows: NAGVMQNPRHLVRRRGQEARLRCSPMKGHSHVYWYRQLPEEGLKFMVYLQKENIIDESGMPKERFSAEFPKEGPSILRIQQVVRGDSAAYFCASSSDRGPDTQYFGPGTRLTVL.

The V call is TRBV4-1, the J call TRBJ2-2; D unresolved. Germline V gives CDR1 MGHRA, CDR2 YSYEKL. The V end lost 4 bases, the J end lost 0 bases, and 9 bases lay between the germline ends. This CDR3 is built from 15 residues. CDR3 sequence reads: CASSPPGANTGELFF. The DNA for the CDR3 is TGCGCCAGCAGCCCCCCCGGCGCGAACACCGGGGAGCTGTTTTTT.

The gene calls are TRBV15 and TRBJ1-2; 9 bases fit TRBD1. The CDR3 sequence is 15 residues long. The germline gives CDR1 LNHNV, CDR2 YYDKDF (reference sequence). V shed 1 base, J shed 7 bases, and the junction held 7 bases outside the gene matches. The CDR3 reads CATSRVRGQGTGYTF. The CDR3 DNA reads TGTGCCACCAGCAGAGTAAGGGGACAGGGCACTGGCTACACCTTC.

As DNA, the CDR3 is TGTGCCAGCAGCTCTATTACCGGGACCAAGAAAGAGACCCAGTACTTC. Translating gives CASSSITGTKKETQYF. The chain carries TRBV11-2 and TRBJ2-5; D may be TRBD1 or TRBD2 (5 bases each). V was pared by 4 bases and J by 3 bases, with 18 bases between. In germline, CDR1 is SGHAT, CDR2 FQNNGV. The CDR3 extends over 16 amino acids.

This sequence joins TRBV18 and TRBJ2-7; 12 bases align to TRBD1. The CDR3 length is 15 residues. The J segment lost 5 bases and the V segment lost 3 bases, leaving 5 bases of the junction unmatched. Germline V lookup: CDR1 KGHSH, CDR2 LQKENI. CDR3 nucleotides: TGTGCCAGCTCACCTAGTGGGACAGGGGGCAACGAGCAGTACTTC. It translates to CASSPSGTGGNEQYF.

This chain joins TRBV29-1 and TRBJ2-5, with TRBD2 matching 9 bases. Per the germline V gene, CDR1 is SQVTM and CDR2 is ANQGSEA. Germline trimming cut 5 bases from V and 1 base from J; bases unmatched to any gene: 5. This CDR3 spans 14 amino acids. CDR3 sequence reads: CSVSQTSGQETQYF. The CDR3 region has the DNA TGCAGCGTTTCCCAGACTAGCGGCCAAGAGACCCAGTACTTC.

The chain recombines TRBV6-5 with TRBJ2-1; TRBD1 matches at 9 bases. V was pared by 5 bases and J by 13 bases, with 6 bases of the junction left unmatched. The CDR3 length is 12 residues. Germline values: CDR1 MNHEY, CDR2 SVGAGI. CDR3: CASSPDRGAQFF. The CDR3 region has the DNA TGTGCCAGCAGTCCCGACAGGGGGGCCCAGTTCTTC.

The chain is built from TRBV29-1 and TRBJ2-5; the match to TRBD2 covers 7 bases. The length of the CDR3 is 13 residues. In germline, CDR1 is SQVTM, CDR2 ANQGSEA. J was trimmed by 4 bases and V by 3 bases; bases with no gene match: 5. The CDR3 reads CSVEGGLAETQYF. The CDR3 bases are TGCAGCGTTGAGGGGGGGTTGGCAGAGACCCAGTACTTC.

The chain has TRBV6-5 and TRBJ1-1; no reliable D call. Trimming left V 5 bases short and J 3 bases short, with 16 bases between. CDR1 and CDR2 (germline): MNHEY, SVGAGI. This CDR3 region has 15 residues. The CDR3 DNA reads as TGTGCCAGCAGTAATTCCGGGGTCCAGGACACTGAAGCTTTCTTT. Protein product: CASSNSGVQDTEAFF.

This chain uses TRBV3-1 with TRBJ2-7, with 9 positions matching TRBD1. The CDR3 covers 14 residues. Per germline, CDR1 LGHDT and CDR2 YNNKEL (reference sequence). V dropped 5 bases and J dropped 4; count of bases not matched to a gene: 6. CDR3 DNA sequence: TGTGCCAGCAGCTCCGGGACAGGGATATACGAGCAGTACTTC. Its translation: CASSSGTGIYEQYF.

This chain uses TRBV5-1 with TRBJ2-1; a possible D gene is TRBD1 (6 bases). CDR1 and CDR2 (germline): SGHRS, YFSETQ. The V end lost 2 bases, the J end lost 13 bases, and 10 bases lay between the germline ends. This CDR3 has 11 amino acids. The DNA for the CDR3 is TGCGCCAGCAGCTTACTGGACAGACAGTTCTTC. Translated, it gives CASSLLDRQFF.

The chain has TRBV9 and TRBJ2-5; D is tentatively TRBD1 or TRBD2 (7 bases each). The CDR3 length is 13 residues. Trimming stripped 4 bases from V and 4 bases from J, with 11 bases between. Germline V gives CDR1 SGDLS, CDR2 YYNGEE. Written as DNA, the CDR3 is TGTGCCAGCAGCCCAGGGGGGGGAGAGACCCAGTACTTC. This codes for CASSPGGGETQYF.

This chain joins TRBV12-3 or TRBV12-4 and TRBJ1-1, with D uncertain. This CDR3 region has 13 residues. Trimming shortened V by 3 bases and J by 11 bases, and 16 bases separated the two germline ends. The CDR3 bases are TGTGCCAGCAGTTTGGATCAAACAGCGGCGGCTTTCTTT. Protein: CASSLDQTAAAFF.

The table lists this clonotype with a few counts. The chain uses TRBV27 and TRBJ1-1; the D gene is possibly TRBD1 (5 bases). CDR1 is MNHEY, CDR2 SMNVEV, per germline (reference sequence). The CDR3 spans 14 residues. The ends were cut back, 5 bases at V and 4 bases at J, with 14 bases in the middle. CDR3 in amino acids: CASSLAVGGTEAFF. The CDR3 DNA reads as TGTGCCAGCAGTCTCGCAGTGGGGGGCACTGAAGCTTTCTTT.

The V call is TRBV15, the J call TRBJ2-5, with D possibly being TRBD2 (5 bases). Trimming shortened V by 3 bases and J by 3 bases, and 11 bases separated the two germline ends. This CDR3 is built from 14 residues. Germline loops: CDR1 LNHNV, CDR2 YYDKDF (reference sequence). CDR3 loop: CATSRGEGEETQYF. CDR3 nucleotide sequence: TGTGCCACCAGCAGGGGAGAGGGCGAAGAGACCCAGTACTTC.

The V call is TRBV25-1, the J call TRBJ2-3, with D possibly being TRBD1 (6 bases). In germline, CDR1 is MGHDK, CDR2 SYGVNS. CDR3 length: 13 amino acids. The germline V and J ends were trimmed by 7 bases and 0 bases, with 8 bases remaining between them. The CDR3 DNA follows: TGTGCCAGCAAACAGGGTAGCACAGATACGCAGTATTTT. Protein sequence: CASKQGSTDTQYF. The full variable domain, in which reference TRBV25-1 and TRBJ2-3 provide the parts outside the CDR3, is EADIYQTPRYLVIGTGKKITLECSQTMGHDKMYWYQQDPGMELHLIHYSYGVNSTEKGDLSSESTVSRIRTEHFPLTLESARPSHTSQYLCASKQGSTDTQYFGPGTRLTVL.

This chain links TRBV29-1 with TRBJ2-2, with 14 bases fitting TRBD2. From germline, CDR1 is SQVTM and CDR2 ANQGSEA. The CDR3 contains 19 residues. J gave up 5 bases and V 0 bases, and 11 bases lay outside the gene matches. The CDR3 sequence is CSVEDRLAGGQGRTGELFF. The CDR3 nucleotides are TGCAGCGTTGAAGACCGACTAGCGGGGGGGCAAGGAAGAACCGGGGAGCTGTTTTTT.

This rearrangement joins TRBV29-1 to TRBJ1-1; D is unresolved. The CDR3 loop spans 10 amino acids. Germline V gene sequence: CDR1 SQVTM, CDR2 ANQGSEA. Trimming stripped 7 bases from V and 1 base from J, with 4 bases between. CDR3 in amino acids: CSARNTEAFF. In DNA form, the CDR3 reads TGCAGCGCTCGGAACACTGAAGCTTTCTTT.